Listed below are T cell receptor beta chains from one sample, sequenced in a study of blood T cells in healthy people across ages. MiXCR was run by TCRdb on the 5' RACE reads, yielding one entry per CDR3 protein. This table has about 2 million distinct CDR3 sequences, approximately 50% appearing once. The sample taken for sequencing was blood. All receptors derive from a woman aged 35 to 49 in good health. Each CDR3 is given with its conserved first and last residue. The D gene is left open where the match is weak. Expanded clones get a size class; other rows say once, few or many, or leave the size out.

size	V	length	J	D	DNA	CDR3
few	TRBV6-5	17	TRBJ2-3	TRBD1	TGTGCCAGCAGTTACCTAAATACAGGGGGCGACACAGATACGCAGTATTTT	CASSYLNTGGDTDTQYF
-	TRBV28	12	TRBJ1-2	-	TGTGCCAGCAGTTCCGGGACGATCGGCTACACCTTC	CASSSGTIGYTF
-	TRBV16	15	TRBJ1-5	-	TGTGCCAGCAGCCAATTGGGAAGGGCGAATCAGCCCCAGCATTTT	CASSQLGRANQPQHF
-	TRBV11-2	21	TRBJ2-4	-	TGTGCCAGCAGCTTAGAAGTAAGAGCAAACAGGGTACCCAAAGCCAAAAACATTCAGTACTTC	CASSLEVRANRVPKAKNIQYF
-	TRBV5-1	11	TRBJ1-1	-	TGCGCTAACAGCTCTGGCACTGAAGCTTTCTTT	CANSSGTEAFF
few	TRBV4-3	17	TRBJ1-2	-	TGCGCCAGCAGCCAAGATCCTCAGGGACTGCTGGATTCAGGCTACACCTTC	CASSQDPQGLLDSGYTF
few	TRBV10-3	15	TRBJ2-5	TRBD1	TGTGCCATCAGTGAGTTGGGGACAGGGGTGGAAGAGCAGTACTTC	CAISELGTGVEEQYF
few	TRBV20-1	14	TRBJ2-3	-	TGCAGTGCTAGTGGGGTTTCGGGGTCGGATACGCAGTATTTT	CSASGVSGSDTQYF
few	TRBV6-5	16	TRBJ2-7	TRBD1	TGTGCCAGCAGTATCTCCGGGACAGGGGTAACGCGCGGGCAGTACTTC	CASSISGTGVTRGQYF
few	TRBV6-1	15	TRBJ2-3	-	TGTGCCAGCAGTGATTGGGGAGGCCCCACAGATACGCAGTATTTT	CASSDWGGPTDTQYF
few	TRBV7-2	16	TRBJ2-3	TRBD1	TGTGCCAGCAGCTTCGACAGGGGGAAATCCCGAGATACGCAGTATTTT	CASSFDRGKSRDTQYF
-	TRBV20-1	15	TRBJ2-3	TRBD2	TGCAGTGCTGTAGGACTAGCGGGGTACACAGATACGCAGTATTTT	CSAVGLAGYTDTQYF
-	TRBV27	12	TRBJ2-3	-	TGTGCCAGCAGTTCACTAGGGCTCCAGCAGTATTTT	CASSSLGLQQYF
few	TRBV6-6	12	TRBJ2-5	-	TGTGCCAGCCTGCGGCTTGGGGAGACCCAGTACTTC	CASLRLGETQYF
-	TRBV28	15	TRBJ1-2	-	TGTGCCAGCAGTTTAGGAGTGGGAATAAACTATGGCTACATCTTC	CASSLGVGINYGYIF
many	TRBV4-1	15	TRBJ2-6	-	TGCGCCAGCAGCCAAGCAGGGGCTGGGGCCAACGTCCTGACTTTC	CASSQAGAGANVLTF
-	TRBV5-1	16	TRBJ2-5	TRBD1	TGCGCCAGCAGCTCTTCCGGGACAGTACTACAAGAGACCCAGTACTTC	CASSSSGTVLQETQYF
-	TRBV25-1	16	TRBJ1-1	-	TGTGCCAGCATGGGGCGTGGGGCAGCTGTGAACACTGAAGCTTTCTTT	CASMGRGAAVNTEAFF
many	TRBV7-2	18	TRBJ2-4	TRBD1	TGTGCCAGCAGCCCTCCTAGGACAGGGAAACTAGCCAAAAACATTCAGTACTTC	CASSPPRTGKLAKNIQYF
many	TRBV5-1	15	TRBJ2-7	-	TGCGCCAGCTCCCAAGGGGGGGTTTGGAGCGACGAGCAGTACTTC	CASSQGGVWSDEQYF
-	TRBV20-1	14	TRBJ2-7	-	TGCAGTGCTAGTCCCCCAGGCCTCTCCTACGAGCAGTACTTC	CSASPPGLSYEQYF
-	TRBV7-2	20	TRBJ2-6	TRBD2	TGTGCCAGCAGCTTAGTGGCTAGCGGGGGCCTATCCCCTGGGGCCAACGTCCTGACTTTC	CASSLVASGGLSPGANVLTF
few	TRBV6-5	15	TRBJ2-5	-	TGTGCCAGCAGTTACGCCAATGGGGGGAGAGAGACCCAGTACTTC	CASSYANGGRETQYF
-	TRBV24-1	17	TRBJ2-1	TRBD1	TGTGCCACCAGTGGTGTGACAGGGCCTAGCTCCTACAATGAGCAGTTCTTC	CATSGVTGPSSYNEQFF
-	TRBV7-9	14	TRBJ2-3	-	TGTGCCAGCAGCTTAGCTGTCGACACAGATACGCAGTATTTT	CASSLAVDTDTQYF
-	TRBV7-2	13	TRBJ1-2	-	TGTGCCAGCAGCTTAGATTTCGGGGAGGGCTACACCTTC	CASSLDFGEGYTF
-	TRBV28	15	TRBJ2-1	TRBD1	TGTGCCAGCAGTCCGTACGGGACAGGGGGAGGTGAGCAGTTCTTC	CASSPYGTGGGEQFF
-	TRBV29-1	11	TRBJ2-1	-	TGCAGCGCCAAGGGGGTTGGTGAGCAGTTCTTC	CSAKGVGEQFF
-	TRBV20-1	16	TRBJ2-3	-	TGCAGTGCTAGAGATGTCAGGGGCGTTGGTACAGATACGCAGTATTTT	CSARDVRGVGTDTQYF
few	TRBV6-5	15	TRBJ1-2	-	TGTGCCAGCAGTTACTTCCCGGACAGTATCTATGGCTACACCTTC	CASSYFPDSIYGYTF
once	TRBV20-1	16	TRBJ2-1	-	TGCAGTGCTAGACGCCCGGGACTCAGCTCCTACAATGAGCAGTTCTTC	CSARRPGLSSYNEQFF
few	TRBV28	14	TRBJ1-2	-	TGTGCCAGCAGTTTATCGGATCGAAACTATGGCTACACCTTC	CASSLSDRNYGYTF